The 23 T cell receptor beta chains given below trace back to one sample, sequenced in a study of blood T cell repertoires in COVID-19 (dated by TCRdb to the early 2020s). Library method: the immunoSEQ multiplex PCR assay. The table was pulled from immuneACCESS by TCRdb, which kept in-frame rearrangements only. Such tables lose some clones; where checked, under half of the loss comes from unresolved V genes, and the rest has no known cause. Across this sample there are approximately 250,000 clones, with around 83% seen only once. The ten biggest clones cover about 1.5% of the sample. The sample was peripheral blood. These receptors were obtained from a middle-aged woman who had recovered from COVID-19.

The rearrangement links TRBV5-1 to TRBJ2-1; 7 bases agree with TRBD1. Losses at the gene ends were 6 bases for V and 0 bases for J; bases not matched to a gene: 6. This CDR3 has 15 residues. Germline V gives CDR1 SGHRS, CDR2 YFSETQ. The CDR3 nucleotides read TGCGCCAGCACCCGGGACAGTCTCTCCTACAATGAGCAGTTCTTC. This gives the protein CASTRDSLSYNEQFF.

The chain joins TRBV11-2 to TRBJ2-5; D not certain. V was trimmed by 4 bases and J by 2 bases, leaving 11 bases between them. There are 14 residues in the CDR3. The germline CDR1 and CDR2 sequences are SGHAT and FQNNGV. The CDR3 is CASSSTTRQETQYF. DNA of the CDR3: TGTGCCAGCAGCTCTACTACCCGACAAGAGACCCAGTACTTC. Together with reference TRBV11-2 and TRBJ2-5, the CDR3 gives the full variable domain: EAGVAQSPRYKIIEKRQSVAFWCNPISGHATLYWYQQILGQGPKLLIQFQNNGVVDDSQLPKDRFSAERLKGVDSTLKIQPAKLEDSAVYLCASSSTTRQETQYFGPGTRLLVL.

This clone was recorded only once. This chain connects TRBV28 to TRBJ2-2; maybe TRBD2 (5 bases). This CDR3 has 17 amino acids. Germline V gene sequence: CDR1 MDHEN, CDR2 SYDVKM. The V and J ends lost 4 bases and 4 bases respectively, with 19 bases between them. In DNA, the CDR3 is TGTGCCAGCAGTTCGGCCCAACCTGGGAGCTTCACCGGGGAGCTGTTTTTT. It codes for CASSSAQPGSFTGELFF.

This chain links TRBV6-6 with TRBJ1-2; D remains unclear. Germline V gene sequence: CDR1 MNHNY, CDR2 SVGAGI (reference sequence). CDR3 size: 16 residues. V lost 9 bases and J lost 2, with 22 bases in between. The CDR3 protein is CASSLASREMNYGYTF. The CDR3 region has the DNA TGTGCCAGTTCCCTCGCTTCAAGGGAGATGAACTATGGCTACACCTTC.

The DNA for the CDR3 is TGCGCCAGCAGTTCACCCCGTTACGGGAGAACAGAAAAACTGTTTTTT. Translation gives CASSSPRYGRTEKLFF. The chain recombines TRBV10-1 with TRBJ1-4; D unclear. The germline V gene encodes CDR1 WNHNN and CDR2 SYGVQD (reference sequence). This CDR3 region has 16 residues. Trimming removed 5 bases from V and 8 bases from J, with 21 bases in between.

J is TRBJ2-1 and V is TRBV27, with TRBD2 matching over 13 bases. CDR1 is MNHEY and CDR2 is SMNVEV in the germline V gene (reference sequence). CDR3 length equals 15 residues. Losses at the gene ends were 7 bases for V and 9 bases for J; bases not matched to a gene: 9. This chain's CDR3 is CASTRTSGGAGEQFF. As DNA, the CDR3 is TGTGCCAGCACCCGGACTAGCGGGGGCGCGGGTGAGCAGTTCTTC.

This chain connects TRBV7-2 to TRBJ2-2; D ambiguous. The CDR3 spans 13 residues. V was pared by 5 bases and J by 3 bases, with 7 bases between. Germline V gene sequence: CDR1 SGHTA, CDR2 FQGNSA. The CDR3 sequence is CASSLQDTGELFF. CDR3 nucleotide sequence: TGTGCCAGCAGCCTTCAGGACACCGGGGAGCTGTTTTTT.

J is TRBJ2-5 and V is TRBV19; 8 bases are shared with TRBD2. Germline trimming cut 1 base from V and 4 bases from J; bases unmatched to any gene: 2. Germline values: CDR1 LNHDA, CDR2 SQIVND (reference sequence). The CDR3 consists of 14 residues. Here the CDR3 reads CASSIAGGPETQYF. For the CDR3, the DNA is TGTGCCAGTAGTATAGCGGGGGGGCCAGAGACCCAGTACTTC.

V and J are TRBV24-1 and TRBJ2-3, with a weak D call TRBD1 (5 bases). The CDR3 is made up of 14 amino acids. Germline CDR1 reads KGHDR; CDR2 reads SFDVKD. V was trimmed by 3 bases and J by 3 bases, leaving 9 bases between them. CDR3 DNA: TGTGCCACCAGTGATAGGGGTGTAACAGATACGCAGTATTTT. It is translated as CATSDRGVTDTQYF.

V and J are TRBV10-3 and TRBJ1-5, with TRBD1 identical over 10 bases. The V gene's germline CDR1 is ENHRY and CDR2 SYGVKD. V lost 5 bases and J lost 4; bases outside the gene matches: 2. The CDR3 covers 14 residues. The DNA for the CDR3 is TGTGCCATCAGTTCGGGACAGGGGAATCAGCCCCAGCATTTT. This codes for CAISSGQGNQPQHF.

This chain connects TRBV3-1 (or the pseudogene TRBV3-2) to TRBJ2-2; D gene uncertain. Germline V gene lookup returns CDR1 LGHDT and CDR2 YNNKEL (reference sequence). The V end was cut by 4 bases, the J end by 5 bases, with 11 bases between. The CDR3 loop spans 14 amino acids. CDR3 sequence (DNA): TGTGCCAGCAGCCGCCCCGGGTCAACCGGGGAGCTGTTTTTT. It codes for CASSRPGSTGELFF.

The rearrangement uses TRBV19 and TRBJ1-3, with D possibly being TRBD1 (6 bases). Per germline, CDR1 LNHDA and CDR2 SQIVND (reference sequence). The V end lost 5 bases, the J end lost 0 bases, and 14 bases lay between the germline ends. This CDR3 is 16 amino acids long. The CDR3 DNA sequence: TGTGCCAGTAGTCGGGGCGGACAGAGCTCTGGAAACACCATATATTTT. Its protein product is CASSRGGQSSGNTIYF. Filled out from reference TRBV19 and TRBJ1-3, the complete variable domain reads DGGITQSPKYLFRKEGQNVTLSCEQNLNHDAMYWYRQDPGQGLRLIYYSQIVNDFQKGDIAEGYSVSREKKESFPLTVTSAQKNPTAFYLCASSRGGQSSGNTIYFGEGSWLTVV.

The chain is built from TRBV27 and TRBJ1-4, with 10 bases identical to TRBD1. This CDR3 comprises 16 residues. The J segment lost 8 bases and the V segment lost 2 bases, leaving 8 bases of the junction unmatched. CDR1 and CDR2 from the germline V gene are MNHEY and SMNVEV (reference sequence). CDR3 coding DNA: TGTGCCAGCAGTTTACTTTCGACAGGGGGCTTAGAAAAACTGTTTTTT. Its protein product is CASSLLSTGGLEKLFF.

The chain links TRBV14 to TRBJ2-7, with TRBD1 matching 8 bases. The V gene's germline CDR1 is SGHDN and CDR2 FVKESK. V was clipped by 4 bases and J by 7 bases; unmatched bases: 12. The CDR3 length is 15 residues. In nucleotides, the CDR3 is TGTGCCAGCAGCCCCGACAGGGGAACAGTTCGGGAGCAGTACTTC. This codes for CASSPDRGTVREQYF.

The chain recombines TRBV11-2 with TRBJ2-3; 9 positions match TRBD2. Germline V gives CDR1 SGHAT, CDR2 FQNNGV. The CDR3 has 17 amino acids. Losses at the gene ends were 5 bases for V and 4 bases for J; bases not matched to a gene: 13. This CDR3 reads CASSHPLAGFMSDTQYF. The DNA for the CDR3 is TGTGCCAGCAGCCATCCCCTAGCGGGGTTCATGTCAGATACGCAGTATTTT.

The gene calls are TRBV5-4 and TRBJ2-7; 8 nucleotides line up with TRBD1. V gave up 2 bases and J gave up 0 bases; unmatched junction bases: 7. CDR1 and CDR2 (germline): SGHNT, YYREEE (reference sequence). The CDR3 is made up of 16 amino acids. CDR3 nucleotide sequence: TGTGCCAGCAGCTTCGGAGGACAGGGTGCCTCCTACGAGCAGTACTTC. Protein product: CASSFGGQGASYEQYF.

V is TRBV5-4 and J is TRBJ2-3; TRBD2 matches at 10 bases. The J segment lost 2 bases and the V segment lost 2 bases, leaving 5 bases of the junction unmatched. The CDR3 runs 16 residues. Per the germline V gene, CDR1 is SGHNT and CDR2 is YYREEE (reference sequence). The CDR3 DNA reads as TGTGCCAGCAGCTTTAGTCTAGCGGGGGCCACAGATACGCAGTATTTT. Protein sequence: CASSFSLAGATDTQYF.

Worth noting for this clone: The same CDR3 can be traced to other DNA sequences in this sample. The chain joins TRBV6-5 to TRBJ1-2; D is perhaps TRBD1 (5 bases). The CDR3 is 13 amino acids. CDR1 MNHEY and CDR2 SVGAGI come from the germline V gene. V was pared by 6 bases and J by 2 bases, with 10 bases between. Here the CDR3 DNA reads TGTGCCAGCAGGACGGGGGGAAACTATGGCTACACCTTC. Translation gives CASRTGGNYGYTF.

This clone was seen a single time. The gene calls are TRBV7-9 and TRBJ2-1; TRBD2 matches at 7 bases. J lost 4 bases, V lost 5 bases, and 11 bases had no gene match. The length of the CDR3 is 16 residues. CDR1 is SEHNR, CDR2 FQNEAQ, per germline (reference sequence). The CDR3 DNA follows: TGTGCCAGCAGCCCAAGGTGGGGGGGGGATTACAATGAGCAGTTCTTC. It is translated as CASSPRWGGDYNEQFF. The full variable domain, completed using reference TRBV7-9 and TRBJ2-1, is DTGVSQNPRHKITKRGQNVTFRCDPISEHNRLYWYRQTLGQGPEFLTYFQNEAQLEKSRLLSDRFSAERPKGSFSTLEIQRTEQGDSAMYLCASSPRWGGDYNEQFFGPGTRLTVL.

The sample holds one count of this clone. CDR3 coding DNA: TGTGCCAGCACCGCCGACAGGTTGGATCAGCCCCAGCATTTT. Its protein product is CASTADRLDQPQHF. The chain employs TRBV2 and TRBJ1-5, with TRBD1 as a possible D gene (6 bases). CDR3 length: 14 residues. The V gene lost 7 bases and the J gene lost 5 bases, with 15 bases spanning the gap. The germline V gene encodes CDR1 SNHLY and CDR2 FYNNEI.

The genes are TRBV10-2 and TRBJ2-1; D possibly corresponds to TRBD2 (6 bases). Germline CDR1 is WSHSY and CDR2 is SAAADI. V shed 6 bases and J shed 1 base, with 10 bases lying between them. This CDR3 has 14 amino acids. This CDR3 is CASRGRGSYNEQFF. DNA for the CDR3: TGCGCCAGCAGGGGGCGGGGTTCCTACAATGAGCAGTTCTTC.

This chain links TRBV19 with TRBJ2-5; a weak D match, TRBD2 (7 bases). V was shortened by 7 bases and J by 5 bases, with 11 bases between the two germline ends. The germline gives CDR1 LNHDA, CDR2 SQIVND (reference sequence). The CDR3 loop spans 12 amino acids. For the CDR3, the DNA is TGTGCCAGTAAAGGGGGGGGCGAGACCCAGTACTTC. It encodes CASKGGGETQYF.

V and J are TRBV14 and TRBJ2-7; 9 nucleotides agree with TRBD1. In germline, CDR1 is SGHDN, CDR2 FVKESK. The CDR3 is 15 amino acids. J was trimmed by 1 base and V by 4 bases; bases with no gene match: 5. The CDR3 DNA reads TGTGCCAGCAGCCGACGGACAGGGGTTTCCTACGAGCAGTACTTC. It encodes CASSRRTGVSYEQYF. Looking up the rest from reference TRBV14 and TRBJ2-7 gives the full variable domain: EAGVTQFPSHSVIEKGQTVTLRCDPISGHDNLYWYRRVMGKEIKFLLHFVKESKQDESGMPNNRFLAERTGGTYSTLKVQPAELEDSGVYFCASSRRTGVSYEQYFGPGTRLTVT.